Below, 21 T cell receptor beta chains from the same sample are listed, as sequenced in a study of STAT5B mutations in CD4+ large granular lymphocyte leukemia. Generated by immunoSEQ multiplex PCR, the TCRdb table keeps only in-frame clones and is missing some. The sample holds about 40,000 clones, roughly four fifths seen once. Sequencing input: CD4+ T cells from blood buffy coats. These receptors were collected from a human donor in good health.

The chain recombines TRBV9 with TRBJ2-2; perhaps TRBD2 as D (6 bases). CDR3 length equals 16 residues. The germline gives CDR1 SGDLS, CDR2 YYNGEE. The V end lost 0 bases, the J end lost 0 bases, and 9 bases lay between the germline ends. Written as DNA, the CDR3 is TGTGCCAGCAGCGTAGGGCGGGACCCGAACACCGGGGAGCTGTTTTTT. Its protein is CASSVGRDPNTGELFF.

The chain employs TRBV20-1 and TRBJ1-1; D is ambiguous. There are 11 residues in the CDR3. V was shortened by 6 bases and J by 8 bases, with 13 bases between the two germline ends. The germline CDR1 and CDR2 sequences are DFQATT and SNEGSKA (reference sequence). CDR3 sequence reads: CSASDRTEAFF. Here the CDR3 DNA reads TGCAGTGCCAGCGACCGCACGGAAGCTTTCTTT.

A single count supports this clone. The chain carries TRBV14 and TRBJ2-3, with 12 bases lining up with TRBD2. Germline V gene sequence: CDR1 SGHDN, CDR2 FVKESK. The CDR3 sequence is 16 residues long. V lost 3 bases and J lost 9; bases outside the gene matches: 10. CDR3 amino acids: CASSHFSLAGGTTQYF. CDR3 in DNA: TGTGCCAGCAGCCATTTTTCACTAGCGGGAGGAACCACGCAGTATTTT.

The table lists this clone with a count of one. This chain joins TRBV4-2 and TRBJ2-7; no clear D gene. The germline CDR1 and CDR2 sequences are LGHNA and YNFKEQ. The V gene lost 4 bases and the J gene lost 7 bases, with 20 bases spanning the gap. This CDR3 region has 15 residues. The CDR3 coding sequence is TGTGCCAGCAGCCCCCTTTGGAGTAGCTTGGGTGAGCAGTACTTC. Protein: CASSPLWSSLGEQYF.

This sequence joins TRBV19 and TRBJ2-5; 7 nucleotides match TRBD2. Germline lookup yields CDR1 LNHDA and CDR2 SQIVND (reference sequence). After removal of 7 bases from V and 0 bases from J, the junction contained 11 bases not matched to a gene. CDR3 length: 16 amino acids. Written as DNA, the CDR3 is TGTGCCAGTACCAGCGGGGCTAGCGGCTACCAAGAGACCCAGTACTTC. It encodes CASTSGASGYQETQYF.

The V call is TRBV25-1, the J call TRBJ2-3; perhaps TRBD1 as D (7 bases). V was shortened by 8 bases and J by 4 bases, with 16 bases between the two germline ends. The CDR3 is made up of 14 amino acids. Germline CDR1 is MGHDK and CDR2 is SYGVNS. The CDR3 DNA is TGTGCCAGCCCGACAGGGAGGACGCCAGATACGCAGTATTTT. This encodes CASPTGRTPDTQYF.

The CDR3 protein is CASSLAELRVISYNEQFF. Here the CDR3 DNA reads TGCGCCAGCAGCTTGGCCGAGCTCCGGGTAATTTCCTACAATGAGCAGTTCTTC. The chain couples TRBV5-1 to TRBJ2-1; D gene ambiguous. This CDR3 contains 18 residues. CDR1 SGHRS and CDR2 YFSETQ come from the germline V gene. Trimming pared 0 bases from V and 1 base from J, leaving 17 bases between.

The chain carries TRBV27 and TRBJ1-2; D possibly corresponds to TRBD1 (6 bases). Germline V lookup: CDR1 MNHEY, CDR2 SMNVEV (reference sequence). Trimming stripped 4 bases from V and 2 bases from J, with 20 bases between. This CDR3 is built from 17 residues. As DNA, the CDR3 is TGTGCCAGCAGTTCTTTCCCCCGGGACATCAAGAACTATGGCTACACCTTC. Amino acid sequence: CASSSFPRDIKNYGYTF.

As DNA, the CDR3 is TGTGCCATCAGGACAGGGGGAGAGACCCAGTACTTC. It encodes CAIRTGGETQYF. The chain recombines TRBV10-3 with TRBJ2-5; 9 nucleotides match TRBD1. The CDR3 has 12 amino acids. Germline values: CDR1 ENHRY, CDR2 SYGVKD. Trimming at V came to 6 bases and at J to 4 bases, leaving 0 bases not matched to a gene.

The J gene is TRBJ2-4, the V gene TRBV5-6, with D possibly TRBD2 on 6 matching bases. Germline CDR1 SGHDT, CDR2 YYEEEE. The V and J ends lost 0 bases and 4 bases respectively, with 8 bases between them. The CDR3 contains 14 residues. The CDR3 is CASSLGGDKNIQYF. In nucleotides, the CDR3 is TGTGCCAGCAGCTTGGGCGGGGATAAAAACATTCAGTACTTC.

The chain recombines TRBV6-5 with TRBJ2-1, with D perhaps given as TRBD1 or TRBD2 (6 bases each). V was trimmed by 2 bases and J by 6 bases, leaving 11 bases between them. Germline CDR1 and CDR2: MNHEY and SVGAGI. The CDR3 length is 14 residues. CDR3 residues: CASSYRGTRNEQFF. Written as DNA, the CDR3 is TGTGCCAGCAGTTACCGGGGGACACGCAATGAGCAGTTCTTC.

The chain employs TRBV7-3 and TRBJ2-4; the D gene is possibly TRBD1 (6 bases). Trimming removed 1 base at V and 1 base at J, with 14 bases between. CDR3 length: 17 amino acids. From germline, CDR1 is SGHTA and CDR2 FQGTGA. CDR3 sequence reads: CASSLMGKGVAKNIQYF. The CDR3 DNA reads as TGTGCCAGCAGCTTAATGGGTAAGGGGGTGGCCAAAAACATTCAGTACTTC.

The chain uses TRBV18 and TRBJ1-5; D remains ambiguous. The ends were cut back, 3 bases at V and 0 bases at J, with 9 bases in the middle. Germline V lookup: CDR1 KGHSH, CDR2 LQKENI. The CDR3 consists of 15 residues. The CDR3 nucleotides read TGTGCCAGCTCACCCGGGGATATTAGCAATCAGCCCCAGCATTTT. This encodes CASSPGDISNQPQHF.

The rearrangement links TRBV19 to TRBJ2-2; 7 bases are a match to TRBD1. Germline V gene data show CDR1 as LNHDA and CDR2 as SQIVND (reference sequence). Trimming at V came to 5 bases and at J to 0 bases, leaving 6 bases not matched to a gene. This CDR3 has 16 amino acids. The CDR3 spells CASSLGTDTNTGELFF. The DNA of the CDR3 is TGTGCCAGTAGTCTCGGGACAGACACGAACACCGGGGAGCTGTTTTTT.

The gene calls are TRBV5-4 and TRBJ2-1; 7 bases are a match to TRBD2. The CDR3 contains 15 residues. Germline CDR1 is SGHNT and CDR2 is YYREEE (reference sequence). Germline trimming cut 6 bases from V and 7 bases from J; bases unmatched to any gene: 13. The CDR3 spells CASTTGGSFGNEQFF. The CDR3 nucleotides read TGTGCCAGCACCACAGGCGGGAGTTTCGGGAATGAGCAGTTCTTC.

This chain joins TRBV11-3 and TRBJ2-1, with D unresolved. Trimming left V 4 bases short and J 2 bases short, with 18 bases between. Germline V gives CDR1 SGHNT, CDR2 YENEEA. The CDR3 sequence is 17 residues long. DNA of the CDR3: TGTGCCAGCAGCTCACAAATTCGGGCCCAGACCTACAATGAGCAGTTCTTC. The encoded protein is CASSSQIRAQTYNEQFF.

This clone was recorded a few times. The genes are TRBV7-3 and TRBJ1-6, with D tentatively TRBD1 (6 bases). Trimming took 5 bases from V and 6 from J, leaving 11 bases between them. CDR3 length: 14 amino acids. Germline-derived CDR1 and CDR2 are SGHTA and FQGTGA. CDR3 bases: TGTGCCAGCAGCCGGGACACCTTTAATTCACCCCTCCACTTT. This sequence encodes CASSRDTFNSPLHF.

The chain combines TRBV30 with TRBJ1-5; TRBD1 matches at 9 bases. CDR1 is GTSNPN and CDR2 is SVGIG in the germline V gene (reference sequence). CDR3 size: 13 residues. J was trimmed by 9 bases and V by 5 bases; bases with no gene match: 8. In nucleotides, the CDR3 is TGTGCCTGGGGGACAGGGCGTGGAGGGCCCCAGCATTTT. Translating gives CAWGTGRGGPQHF. Full variable domain (outside the CDR3, taken from reference TRBV30 and TRBJ1-5): SQTIHQWPATLVQPVGSPLSLECTVEGTSNPNLYWYRQAAGRGLQLLFYSVGIGQISSEVPQNLSASRPQDRQFILSSKKLLLSDSGFYLCAWGTGRGGPQHFGDGTRLSIL.

This clone was observed once. V and J are TRBV6-1 and TRBJ1-2; D remains ambiguous. Trimming pared 1 base from V and 3 bases from J, leaving 15 bases between. CDR3 length equals 16 residues. The germline gives CDR1 MNHNS, CDR2 SASEGT. The CDR3 protein is CASSEVATAAYYGYTF. In DNA, the CDR3 is TGTGCCAGCAGTGAAGTGGCCACCGCGGCGTACTATGGCTACACCTTC.

The chain has TRBV18 and TRBJ2-1, with TRBD2 identical over 7 bases. The CDR3 extends over 19 amino acids. The trim removed 0 bases at V and 0 bases at J, leaving 11 bases unmatched. CDR1 and CDR2 (germline): KGHSH, LQKENI. The CDR3 is CASSPPPSGLISSYNEQFF. CDR3 in DNA: TGTGCCAGCTCACCACCACCTAGCGGCCTTATTAGCTCCTACAATGAGCAGTTCTTC.

This clone has only one observation. The chain joins TRBV9 to TRBJ2-5, with 10 bases that match TRBD2. The germline V gene encodes CDR1 SGDLS and CDR2 YYNGEE. The ends lost 0 bases at V and 1 base at J; junction bases unmatched: 15. The CDR3 loop spans 20 amino acids. CDR3 amino acids: CASSVGVAAGGRSRQETQYF. The CDR3 coding sequence is TGTGCCAGCAGCGTAGGTGTCGCAGCGGGGGGGCGGAGTCGCCAAGAGACCCAGTACTTC. Full variable domain (remainder filled in from reference TRBV9 and TRBJ2-5): DSGVTQTPKHLITATGQRVTLRCSPRSGDLSVYWYQQSLDQGLQFLIQYYNGEERAKGNILERFSAQQFPDLHSELNLSSLELGDSALYFCASSVGVAAGGRSRQETQYFGPGTRLLVL.